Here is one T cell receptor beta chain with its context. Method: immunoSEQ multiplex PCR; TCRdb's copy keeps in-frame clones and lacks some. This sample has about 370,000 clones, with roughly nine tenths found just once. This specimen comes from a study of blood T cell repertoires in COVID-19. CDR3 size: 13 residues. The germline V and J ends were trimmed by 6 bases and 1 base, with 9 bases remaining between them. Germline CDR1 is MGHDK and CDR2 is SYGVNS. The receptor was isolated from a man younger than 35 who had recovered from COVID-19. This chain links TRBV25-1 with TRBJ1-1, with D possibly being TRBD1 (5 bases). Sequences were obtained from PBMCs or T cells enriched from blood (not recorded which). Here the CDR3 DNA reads TGTGCCAGCAGCCCGGGGGAGAACACTGAAGCTTTCTTT. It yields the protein CASSPGENTEAFF.